The 28 T cell receptor beta chains listed next were all sequenced from one sample in a study of blood T cell repertoires in COVID-19. Generated by immunoSEQ multiplex PCR, the TCRdb table keeps only in-frame clones and is missing some. The sample carries around 300,000 clones, about 89% recorded once. Source material: PBMCs or T cells enriched from blood (not recorded which). The receptors shown here come from a woman between 35 and 50 years old who had recovered from COVID-19.

This clone was detected once. The chain employs TRBV19 and TRBJ1-1, with 9 bases fitting TRBD1. This CDR3 is 15 amino acids long. Trimming took 5 bases from V and 4 from J; bases not matched to a gene: 8. Per germline, CDR1 LNHDA and CDR2 SQIVND (reference sequence). The CDR3 loop is CASSEGQGGSTEAFF. The CDR3 nucleotides read TGTGCCAGTAGTGAGGGACAGGGAGGGTCCACTGAAGCTTTCTTT.

The rearrangement links TRBV7-3 to TRBJ2-6, with 10 bases lining up with TRBD2. CDR3 length: 19 residues. Germline loops: CDR1 SGHTA, CDR2 FQGTGA. Germline trimming cut 0 bases from V and 3 bases from J; bases unmatched to any gene: 8. Here the CDR3 DNA reads TGTGCCAGCAGCTTAACGAGAGCGGGAGGGCCGTTTGGGGCCAACGTCCTGACTTTC. This sequence encodes CASSLTRAGGPFGANVLTF.

The chain is built from TRBV19 and TRBJ2-5, with D perhaps matching TRBD2 (6 bases). The V end lost 3 bases, the J end lost 3 bases, and 8 bases lay between the germline ends. Germline V gene sequence: CDR1 LNHDA, CDR2 SQIVND (reference sequence). The CDR3 has 13 residues. CDR3 region: CASSMSGEETQYF. The CDR3 nucleotides read TGTGCCAGTAGTATGTCGGGGGAAGAGACCCAGTACTTC.

The V call is TRBV29-1, the J call TRBJ2-3; D is possibly TRBD2 (5 bases). Germline V gene sequence: CDR1 SQVTM, CDR2 ANQGSEA. V gave up 2 bases and J gave up 3 bases, with 12 bases separating them. The CDR3 length is 14 residues. CDR3: CSVEPGIRTDTQYF. CDR3 DNA sequence: TGCAGCGTTGAACCCGGGATTCGGACAGATACGCAGTATTTT.

The chain is built from TRBV19 and TRBJ1-4; 7 bases line up with TRBD1. Trimming removed 5 bases from V and 10 bases from J; junction bases left unmatched: 19. There are 17 residues in the CDR3. Germline V gene sequence: CDR1 LNHDA, CDR2 SQIVND (reference sequence). CDR3 region: CASSVNRGHERLRKLFF. CDR3 sequence (DNA): TGTGCCAGTAGTGTTAACAGGGGTCACGAACGACTCCGAAAACTGTTTTTT.

The J gene is TRBJ1-3, the V gene TRBV5-8; weak D call: TRBD1 (6 bases). The CDR3 runs to 18 residues. The V end was cut by 0 bases, the J end by 2 bases, with 18 bases between. The germline V gene has CDR1 SGHTS and CDR2 YDEGEE. The CDR3, as DNA: TGTGCCAGCAGCTTGGCCATGGGGCAGGGGAAGACTGGAAACACCATATATTTT. This translates into CASSLAMGQGKTGNTIYF.

This clone was found once. The rearrangement links TRBV14 to TRBJ1-1; 7 bases line up with TRBD1. Germline lookup yields CDR1 SGHDN and CDR2 FVKESK. The CDR3 has 13 residues. After removal of 1 base from V and 10 bases from J, the junction contained 6 bases not matched to a gene. The chain's CDR3 is CASSQGQTGAAFF. The CDR3 region has the DNA TGTGCCAGCAGCCAAGGCCAAACAGGGGCAGCTTTCTTT.

V and J are TRBV6-1 and TRBJ2-4; TRBD1 aligns across 7 bases. The CDR3 runs 16 residues. The V and J ends lost 4 bases and 9 bases, in that order; junction bases with no gene match: 15. Germline loops: CDR1 MNHNS, CDR2 SASEGT. The CDR3 is CASSGSYRGEVGIQYF. DNA for the CDR3: TGTGCCAGCAGTGGGAGCTACAGGGGAGAGGTGGGCATTCAGTACTTC.

A word on this clone: One end of the junction varies from germline; a read error may be responsible. The chain uses TRBV10-3 and TRBJ1-2; D possibly corresponds to TRBD1 (5 bases). The germline CDR1 and CDR2 sequences are ENHRY and SYGVKD. The CDR3 is 11 amino acids. CDR3 nucleotides: TGTGCCATCAGTGAATTTCGGGACTCTTTCTTC. Translation gives CAISEFRDSFF.

The J gene is TRBJ2-7, the V gene TRBV18; D may be TRBD1 (8 bases). V shed 4 bases and J shed 4 bases, with 20 bases lying between them. Per the germline V gene, CDR1 is KGHSH and CDR2 is LQKENI. The CDR3 contains 16 residues. This CDR3 reads CASSRSLGQGLYEQYF. In DNA, the CDR3 is TGTGCCAGCTCACGCTCCCTAGGACAGGGACTATACGAGCAGTACTTC. Drawing the rest from reference TRBV18 and TRBJ2-7, the complete variable domain is NAGVMQNPRHLVRRRGQEARLRCSPMKGHSHVYWYRQLPEEGLKFMVYLQKENIIDESGMPKERFSAEFPKEGPSILRIQQVVRGDSAAYFCASSRSLGQGLYEQYFGPGTRLTVT.

V gene TRBV14 combines with J gene TRBJ1-4, with 7 bases matching TRBD1. J gave up 6 bases and V 4 bases, and 5 bases lay outside the gene matches. The CDR3 loop spans 14 amino acids. Germline loops: CDR1 SGHDN, CDR2 FVKESK. The CDR3 loop is CASSPDRFHEKLFF. The CDR3 DNA reads as TGTGCCAGCAGCCCGGACAGGTTTCATGAAAAACTGTTTTTT. Full variable domain (rest looked up from reference TRBV14 and TRBJ1-4): EAGVTQFPSHSVIEKGQTVTLRCDPISGHDNLYWYRRVMGKEIKFLLHFVKESKQDESGMPNNRFLAERTGGTYSTLKVQPAELEDSGVYFCASSPDRFHEKLFFGSGTQLSVL.

The chain combines TRBV6-1 with TRBJ1-1; D might be TRBD1 (5 bases). Germline CDR1 is MNHNS and CDR2 is SASEGT. V dropped 1 base and J dropped 8 bases, with 11 bases sitting between them. The CDR3 consists of 13 residues. The CDR3 DNA reads TGTGCCAGCAGTGAAGTACAGGAACTGGAAGCTTTCTTT. Residues: CASSEVQELEAFF.

This chain uses TRBV7-9 with TRBJ1-6, with 11 positions matching TRBD1. Germline V CDR1 and CDR2: SEHNR, FQNEAQ (reference sequence). Trimming took 0 bases from V and 10 from J; bases not matched to a gene: 5. CDR3 length: 16 residues. CDR3 coding DNA: TGTGCCAGCAGCTTAGCCGGGACAGGGGGAGACTCACCCCTCCACTTT. Its translation: CASSLAGTGGDSPLHF.

The chain uses TRBV7-2 and TRBJ1-3, with D possibly TRBD1 on 6 matching bases. The CDR3 runs to 16 residues. The germline V gene has CDR1 SGHTA and CDR2 FQGNSA. V lost 1 base and J 3 bases, leaving 13 bases between the germline ends. In DNA form, the CDR3 reads TGTGCCAGCAGCTTAGGCGGGGGGGCCCTTGGAAACACCATATATTTT. It yields the protein CASSLGGGALGNTIYF. The whole variable domain, remainder taken from reference TRBV7-2 and TRBJ1-3, is GAGVSQSPSNKVTEKGKDVELRCDPISGHTALYWYRQSLGQGLEFLIYFQGNSAPDKSGLPSDRFSAERTGGSVSTLTIQRTQQEDSAVYLCASSLGGGALGNTIYFGEGSWLTVV.

This CDR3 is CAWNSGAGGWTPLEQYF. The CDR3 DNA reads as TGTGCCTGGAACTCAGGGGCAGGAGGATGGACTCCTCTCGAGCAGTACTTC. V gene TRBV30 combines with J gene TRBJ2-7; possible D gene TRBD1, 6 bases. V was cut by 4 bases and J by 6 bases, with 28 bases left in between. The V gene's germline CDR1 is GTSNPN and CDR2 SVGIG (reference sequence). The CDR3 loop spans 17 amino acids.

The chain recombines TRBV6-2 or TRBV6-3 with TRBJ2-1; D might be TRBD1 (7 bases). V was pared by 2 bases and J by 4 bases, with 18 bases between. In germline, CDR1 is MNHEY, CDR2 SVGEGT. The CDR3 contains 17 residues. DNA of the CDR3: TGTGCCAGCAGTTACGCGGCACAGGGGAGGTTTTACAATGAGCAGTTCTTC. This gives the protein CASSYAAQGRFYNEQFF.

The table lists this clone with a count of one. The V call is TRBV7-8, the J call TRBJ2-1, with D hard to call. This CDR3 has 16 residues. V was pared by 2 bases and J by 9 bases, with 20 bases between. CDR1 is SGHVS and CDR2 is FQNEAQ in the germline V gene. CDR3 bases: TGTGCCAGCAGCTTATCCCGCTCAGCGAATTTGGGTGAGCAGTTCTTC. Translated: CASSLSRSANLGEQFF.

The CDR3 region is CASSIEQGSVPSRKNTEAFF. CDR3 bases: TGTGCCAGCAGCATCGAACAGGGGAGTGTCCCCTCTAGAAAGAACACTGAAGCTTTCTTT. The V and J genes are TRBV21-1 and TRBJ1-1; the table's D call, TRBD1, has no DNA check behind it. TRBV21-1 represents a pseudogene. The CDR3 totals 20 residues.

This rearrangement joins TRBV5-1 to TRBJ2-2; 11 positions agree with TRBD1. Germline V gene sequence: CDR1 SGHRS, CDR2 YFSETQ. Trimming cost V 0 bases and J 7 bases; bases outside gene matches: 5. This CDR3 comprises 16 residues. The CDR3 DNA follows: TGCGCCAGCAGCTTGGGGGACAGGGGGAGAAACGGGGAGCTGTTTTTT. This translates into CASSLGDRGRNGELFF.

The DNA for the CDR3 is TGTGCCAGAAGCACAACACCAAGACTAGCGGGAGGGAACTCCTACGAGCAGTACTTC. The encoded protein is CARSTTPRLAGGNSYEQYF. The chain carries TRBV7-5 and TRBJ2-7; the table assigns TRBD2, which was not confirmed against the DNA. TRBV7-5 is flagged as a pseudogene. This CDR3 has 19 amino acids.

This rearrangement joins TRBV6-6 to TRBJ1-6; maybe TRBD1 (6 bases). This CDR3 region has 13 residues. The V end lost 6 bases, the J end lost 9 bases, and 12 bases lay between the germline ends. In germline, CDR1 is MNHNY, CDR2 SVGAGI (reference sequence). For the CDR3, the DNA is TGTGCCAGCAGCCCTACAGGGACTTCACCCCTCCACTTT. Translating gives CASSPTGTSPLHF.

A few counts support this clone. This chain links TRBV10-3 with TRBJ1-1; no reliable D call. Germline CDR1 is ENHRY and CDR2 is SYGVKD. There are 15 residues in the CDR3. Trimming cost V 0 bases and J 0 bases, with 8 bases left between them. Here the CDR3 DNA reads TGTGCCATCAGTGAGTCTCAGGACTTGAACACTGAAGCTTTCTTT. Amino acids: CAISESQDLNTEAFF.

This clone was seen more than once but under ten times. V is TRBV6-2 or TRBV6-3 and J is TRBJ1-2; 7 nucleotides agree with TRBD1. Germline V lookup: CDR1 MNHEY, CDR2 SVGEGT. V lost 2 bases, J lost 3 bases, and 0 bases stayed unmatched. This CDR3 region has 13 residues. CDR3 amino acids: CASSYDRDYGYTF. The CDR3 nucleotides are TGTGCCAGCAGTTACGACAGGGACTATGGCTACACCTTC.

V gene TRBV25-1 combines with J gene TRBJ1-1; D unresolved. The CDR3 extends over 13 amino acids. From germline, CDR1 is MGHDK and CDR2 SYGVNS. Deletions cut 5 bases from V and 1 base from J, with 8 bases between. The CDR3 bases are TGTGCCAGCAGTTCGCGGGAGAACACTGAAGCTTTCTTT. It is translated as CASSSRENTEAFF.

The rearrangement joins TRBV20-1 to TRBJ1-2; tentative D call: TRBD1 (6 bases). The germline V gene encodes CDR1 DFQATT and CDR2 SNEGSKA (reference sequence). Trimming removed 6 bases from V and 9 bases from J, with 14 bases in between. CDR3 length equals 11 residues. Here the CDR3 DNA reads TGCAGTGCCGGTTTGGACAGTAGCTACACCTTC. Amino acids: CSAGLDSSYTF.

The genes are TRBV21-1 and TRBJ2-1; the D call of TRBD1 is as the table states it, not checked on the DNA. TRBV21-1 is a pseudogene locus. The CDR3 has 17 amino acids. CDR3 amino acids: CASSLSTGTPVNNEQFF. The CDR3 region has the DNA TGTGCCAGCAGCTTATCGACCGGGACACCGGTTAACAATGAGCAGTTCTTC.

CDR3 nucleotides: TGTGCCAGCAGTTTATTAGGGGGTGGCAATCAGCCCCAGCATTTT. Translation: CASSLLGGGNQPQHF. The chain couples TRBV27 to TRBJ1-5; D perhaps matches TRBD1 (6 bases). CDR1 and CDR2 (germline): MNHEY, SMNVEV (reference sequence). The CDR3 runs 15 residues. The ends were cut back, 1 base at V and 2 bases at J, with 9 bases in the middle.

This clone was seen only once. This chain links TRBV9 with TRBJ2-3; TRBD2 matches at 7 bases. Germline V CDR1 and CDR2: SGDLS, YYNGEE. The CDR3 is 15 amino acids. V dropped 4 bases and J dropped 1; count of bases not matched to a gene: 6. Here the CDR3 DNA reads TGTGCCAGCAGCTCACTCCGGGGGGGCACAGATACGCAGTATTTT. This translates into CASSSLRGGTDTQYF. The complete variable domain, with remaining parts taken from reference TRBV9 and TRBJ2-3, reads DSGVTQTPKHLITATGQRVTLRCSPRSGDLSVYWYQQSLDQGLQFLIQYYNGEERAKGNILERFSAQQFPDLHSELNLSSLELGDSALYFCASSSLRGGTDTQYFGPGTRLTVL.